This T cell receptor beta chain was retrieved from a study of blood T cell repertoires in COVID-19. The CDR3 has 14 residues. The V end was cut by 0 bases, the J end by 2 bases, with 8 bases between. The germline V gene encodes CDR1 SGDLS and CDR2 YYNGEE. Across under 25 US areas, participants ranged in age from about 18 to 100 years. In assigning cohorts, the study relied on participant-reported clinical history. Original processing methods: By means of reference gene primer amplification, nucleated cell counts were estimated. TCRdb's copy holds only in-frame clones and misses some; the assay was immunoSEQ multiplex PCR. D and trimming were read from the DNA, whereas the V and J calls and clone size are those reported in that table. The sample holds approximately 220,000 clones, around 91% seen once.

The sample was PBMCs or T cells enriched from blood (not recorded which). This sequence was found in a woman aged 18-29 years in a cohort exposed to, infected with or recovered from COVID-19 (not recorded which). The genes are TRBV9 and TRBJ1-1; D may be TRBD1 (5 bases). CDR3 bases: TGTGCCAGCAGCGTAGGTAGGGGCAACACTGAAGCTTTCTTT. This gives the protein CASSVGRGNTEAFF.